The present T cell receptor (beta chain) was sequenced within a study of blood T cell repertoires in COVID-19 (dated by TCRdb to 2019 to 2021). For context, the study as a whole: Collaborator samples came from the United States, Italy and Spain and covered acute and convalescent phases of COVID-19. The repertoires were released in a freely available public database meant as a resource for research on the immune response to SARS-CoV-2. Samples were obtained from the ongoing ImmuneRACE study (first 160 participants) and from some 1,300 subjects provided by 6 global collaborators. Sample metadata almost always included a de-identified subject ID, COVID-19 status, age in years and sex. Where available, HLA class I and class II types were taken from metadata supplied by the sample provider and were not determined by assay-based typing. Deeply sampled blood TCRbeta repertoires from subjects exposed to, actively infected with, or recovered from COVID-19 were included in the dataset. The material from the prospective study consisted of cDNA or gDNA derived from T cells, B-cell-depleted T cells, or PBMCs.

Study-wide findings and limitations: The amount of clinical and demographic metadata varied by source and participant and was provided uncurated.

The immunoSEQ Assay, a bias-controlled multiplex PCR, was used to amplify TCRbeta CDR3 regions from genomic DNA. As for the original processing: The number of nucleated cells in each sample was estimated by amplification of reference gene primers within the assay. Sequence reads were collapsed and filtered to measure the absolute abundance of every unique TCRbeta CDR3 rearrangement. Productive Simpson clonality was computed per sample as the square root of Simpson's diversity index over productive rearrangements. Imported from immuneACCESS, the table was reduced by TCRdb to in-frame sequences with V and J called. These copies leave out some clones; in studies compared against another copy, an unresolved V gene accounts for under half, and the cause of the remainder is not known. The D gene and trimming were derived from the DNA, and the V and J assignments and clone size from that table. Here the sample has 70,000 to 100,000 clones; roughly 80% occur a single time. In total, the top ten clones hold about 16% of the sample.

Whole blood was collected in K2EDTA tubes by collaborating institutions according to the institutions' own protocols. For TCRbeta analysis, collaborators shipped samples in one of three forms: frozen whole blood, isolated PBMCs, or DNA extracted from either of those sample types. The CDR3, cysteine through phenylalanine, is 15 amino acids long. The read is trimmed to its CDR3 DNA, 45 bases read in frame from base 1. V lost 2 bases and J lost 7 bases, and the count of bases not matched to a germline gene is 4. Looking up the germline V gene (reference sequence) yields CDR1 MNHNY and CDR2 SVGAGI. This clone came up a few times. No cognate antigen has been identified for it. The input lacks base qualities; no much larger clone sits a single base away.

The clonotype was recovered from a woman over 75 with acute or convalescent COVID-19. The chain couples TRBV6-6 to TRBJ2-2; 10 bases in between match TRBD2. The source material was peripheral blood. The DNA sequence is given as TGTGCCAGCAGTTACCCTGGGACTAGCGACGGGGAGCTGTTTTTT. Translated, it reads CASSYPGTSDGELFF.